Listed below are T cell receptor beta chains from one sample, sequenced in a study of beta chain features in type 1 diabetes. The table came from immunoSEQ multiplex PCR; TCRdb's copy has only in-frame clones and leaves some out. The sample lists about 320,000 clones, less than 15% occurring once. The sequenced sample consisted of central memory CD4+ T cells from blood. The receptor source for this set is a man aged 25-40 years in good health. Each CDR3 is given with its conserved first and last residue. The D gene is left open where the match is weak. Clone size is stated in some rows and not others, as once, few, many or a class when expanded.

clone size,D gene,J gene,V gene,CDR3 DNA,CDR3 protein
-,-,TRBJ2-7,TRBV5-6,TGTGCCAGCAGCTGGTGGACAGAAGAGTACGAGCAGTACTTC,CASSWWTEEYEQYF
few,-,TRBJ1-1,TRBV9,TGTGCCAGCAGCGTAGACGTGGAAACTGAAGCTTTCTTT,CASSVDVETEAFF
many,-,TRBJ2-3,TRBV7-2,TGTGCCAGCAGCTTAGGGCTGGACGGGGGTACGCAGTATTTT,CASSLGLDGGTQYF
-,-,TRBJ2-2,TRBV7-7,TGTGCTAGCAGCCCTAGTTTTACGAACACCGGGGAGCTGTTTTTT,CASSPSFTNTGELFF
-,TRBD2,TRBJ2-2,TRBV11-3,TGTGCCAGCAGCCACGGGGGGGTCACCGGGGAGCTGTTTTTT,CASSHGGVTGELFF
-,-,TRBJ1-2,TRBV28,TGTGCCAGCAGTTTAGAGGCAGGGAGGGGCTACACCTTC,CASSLEAGRGYTF
many,-,TRBJ2-2,TRBV7-2,TGTGCCAGCAGCTTAGCGGCATTGAACACCGGGGAGCTGTTTTTT,CASSLAALNTGELFF
few,-,TRBJ1-2,TRBV28,TGTGCCAGCAGCCAAGGGGCAGATAACTATGGCTACACCTTC,CASSQGADNYGYTF
-,-,TRBJ1-6,TRBV7-9,TGTGCCAGCAGCTTAGCGGCCCAGCCTTTGGTGTCACCCCTCCACTTT,CASSLAAQPLVSPLHF
-,-,TRBJ1-3,TRBV6-5,TGTGCCAGCAGCCCTTTCGGATCGTCCGGAAACACCATATATTTT,CASSPFGSSGNTIYF
-,-,TRBJ2-5,TRBV7-2,TGTGCCAGCAGCCCAAGTAGGACAATACAAGAGACCCAGTACTTC,CASSPSRTIQETQYF
few,TRBD1,TRBJ1-2,TRBV5-1,TGCGCCAGCAGCTTGGAGGTGACCAGGGGGGGCTACACCTTC,CASSLEVTRGGYTF
many,TRBD1,TRBJ2-7,TRBV7-2,TGTGCCAGCAGCTTAGGTTGGACAGGGAACGAGCAGTACTTC,CASSLGWTGNEQYF